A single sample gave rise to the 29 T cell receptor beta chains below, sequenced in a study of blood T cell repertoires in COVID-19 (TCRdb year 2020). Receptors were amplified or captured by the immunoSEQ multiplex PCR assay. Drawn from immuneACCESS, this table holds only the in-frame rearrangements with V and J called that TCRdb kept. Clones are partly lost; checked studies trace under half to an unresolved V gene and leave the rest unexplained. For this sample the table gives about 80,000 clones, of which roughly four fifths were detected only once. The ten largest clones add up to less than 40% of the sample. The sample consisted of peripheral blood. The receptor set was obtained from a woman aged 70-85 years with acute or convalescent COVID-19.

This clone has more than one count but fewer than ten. As DNA, the CDR3 is TGTGCCAGCTCACCAAGACAGCTCTCTGGGGCCAACGTCCTGACTTTC. Protein: CASSPRQLSGANVLTF. The rearrangement links TRBV18 to TRBJ2-6, with D tentatively TRBD1 (5 bases). Trimming removed 2 bases from V and 0 bases from J, with 8 bases in between. In germline, CDR1 is KGHSH, CDR2 LQKENI. The CDR3 contains 16 residues.

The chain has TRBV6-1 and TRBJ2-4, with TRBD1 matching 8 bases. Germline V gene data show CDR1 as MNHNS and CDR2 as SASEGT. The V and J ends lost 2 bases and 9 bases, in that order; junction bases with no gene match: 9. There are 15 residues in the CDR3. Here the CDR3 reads CASSEQGTGGSIQYF. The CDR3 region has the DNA TGTGCCAGCAGTGAACAAGGTACAGGGGGTAGCATTCAGTACTTC.

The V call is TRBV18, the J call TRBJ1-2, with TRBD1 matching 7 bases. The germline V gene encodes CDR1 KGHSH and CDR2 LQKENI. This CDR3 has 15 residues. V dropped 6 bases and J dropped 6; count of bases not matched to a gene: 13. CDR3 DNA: TGTGCCAGCTCCCCTCGGGACAGCAGACTGCATGGCTACACCTTC. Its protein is CASSPRDSRLHGYTF.

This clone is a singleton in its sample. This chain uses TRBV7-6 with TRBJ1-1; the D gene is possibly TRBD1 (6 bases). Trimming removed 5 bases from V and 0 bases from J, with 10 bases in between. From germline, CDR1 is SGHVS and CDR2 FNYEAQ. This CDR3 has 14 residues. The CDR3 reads CASSPTGLNTEAFF. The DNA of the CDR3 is TGTGCCAGCAGCCCTACAGGGCTGAACACTGAAGCTTTCTTT.

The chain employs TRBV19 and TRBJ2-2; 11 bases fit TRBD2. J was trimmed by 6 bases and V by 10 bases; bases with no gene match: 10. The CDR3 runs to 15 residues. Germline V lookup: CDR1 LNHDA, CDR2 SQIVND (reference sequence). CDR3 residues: CATKTSGSFSGELFF. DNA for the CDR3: TGTGCCACCAAAACTAGCGGGAGTTTCTCCGGGGAGCTGTTTTTT. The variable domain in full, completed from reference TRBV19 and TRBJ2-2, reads DGGITQSPKYLFRKEGQNVTLSCEQNLNHDAMYWYRQDPGQGLRLIYYSQIVNDFQKGDIAEGYSVSREKKESFPLTVTSAQKNPTAFYLCATKTSGSFSGELFFGEGSRLTVL.

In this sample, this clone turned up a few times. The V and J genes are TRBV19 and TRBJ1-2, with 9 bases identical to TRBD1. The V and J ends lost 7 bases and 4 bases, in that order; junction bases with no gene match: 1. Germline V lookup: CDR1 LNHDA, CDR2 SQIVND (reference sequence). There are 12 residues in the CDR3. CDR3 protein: CASTGQGYGYTF. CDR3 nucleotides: TGTGCCAGTACGGGACAGGGCTATGGCTACACCTTC.

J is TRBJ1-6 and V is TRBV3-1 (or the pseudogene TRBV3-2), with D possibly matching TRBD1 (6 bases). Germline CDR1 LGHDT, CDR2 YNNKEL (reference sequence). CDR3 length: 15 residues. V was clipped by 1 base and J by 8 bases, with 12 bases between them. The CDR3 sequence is CASSQVISGDSPLHF. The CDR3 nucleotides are TGTGCCAGCAGCCAAGTCATATCAGGGGATTCACCCCTCCACTTT.

The CDR3 nucleotides read TGTGCCAGCAGCCAAGGGGTTAGGGGGCAGGGGGGCTACACCTTC. Its translation is CASSQGVRGQGGYTF. This chain uses TRBV4-2 with TRBJ1-2; 7 bases agree with TRBD1. The CDR3 has 15 amino acids. From germline, CDR1 is LGHNA and CDR2 YNFKEQ. V lost 1 base to trimming and J lost 8 bases; unmatched junction nucleotides: 10.

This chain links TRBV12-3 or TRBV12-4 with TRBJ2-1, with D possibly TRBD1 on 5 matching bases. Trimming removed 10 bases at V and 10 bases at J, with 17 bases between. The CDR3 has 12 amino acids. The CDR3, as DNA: TGTGCCACACGACAGTCGCCCGACGAGCAGTTCTTC. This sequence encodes CATRQSPDEQFF.

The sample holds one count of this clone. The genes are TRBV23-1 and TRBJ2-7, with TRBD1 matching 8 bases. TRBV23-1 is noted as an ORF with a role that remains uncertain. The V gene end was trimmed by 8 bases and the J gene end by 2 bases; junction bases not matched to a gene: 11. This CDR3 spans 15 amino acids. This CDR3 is CASPRTGSRPYEQYF. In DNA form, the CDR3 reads TGCGCCAGCCCAAGGACAGGGAGCAGGCCCTACGAGCAGTACTTC.

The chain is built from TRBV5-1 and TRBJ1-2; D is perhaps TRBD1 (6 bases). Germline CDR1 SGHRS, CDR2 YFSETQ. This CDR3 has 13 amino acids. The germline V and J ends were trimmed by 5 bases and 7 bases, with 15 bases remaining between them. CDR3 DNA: TGCGCCAGCAGGCCGGGGGGACAAGGTGGCTACACCTTC. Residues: CASRPGGQGGYTF.

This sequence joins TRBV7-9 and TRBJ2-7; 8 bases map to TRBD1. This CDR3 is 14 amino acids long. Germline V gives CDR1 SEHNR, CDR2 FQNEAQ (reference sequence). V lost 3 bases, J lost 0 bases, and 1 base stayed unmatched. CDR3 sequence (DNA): TGTGCCAGCAGCTTGGGACAGGCCTCCTACGAGCAGTACTTC. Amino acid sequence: CASSLGQASYEQYF.

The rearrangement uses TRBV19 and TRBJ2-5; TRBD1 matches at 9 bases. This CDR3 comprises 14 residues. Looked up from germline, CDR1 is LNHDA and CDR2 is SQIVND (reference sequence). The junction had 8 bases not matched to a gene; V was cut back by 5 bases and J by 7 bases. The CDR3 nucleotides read TGTGCCAGTAGTTCCGGACAGGGGATCGTGACCCAGTACTTC. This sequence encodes CASSSGQGIVTQYF.

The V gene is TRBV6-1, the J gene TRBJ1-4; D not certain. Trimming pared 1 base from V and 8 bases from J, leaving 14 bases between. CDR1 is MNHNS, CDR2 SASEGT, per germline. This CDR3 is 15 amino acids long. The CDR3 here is CASSEVPLEGEKLFF. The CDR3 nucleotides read TGTGCCAGCAGTGAAGTCCCCCTAGAGGGAGAAAAACTGTTTTTT.

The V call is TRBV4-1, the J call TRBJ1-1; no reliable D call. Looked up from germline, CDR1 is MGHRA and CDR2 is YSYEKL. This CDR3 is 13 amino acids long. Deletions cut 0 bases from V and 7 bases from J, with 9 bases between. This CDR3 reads CASSQDLVSEAFF. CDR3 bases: TGCGCCAGCAGCCAAGATCTTGTGAGTGAAGCTTTCTTT.

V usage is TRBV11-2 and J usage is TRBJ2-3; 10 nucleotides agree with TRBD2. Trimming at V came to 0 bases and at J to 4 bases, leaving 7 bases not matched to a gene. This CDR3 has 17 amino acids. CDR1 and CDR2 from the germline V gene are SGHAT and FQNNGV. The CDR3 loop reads CASSLELLAGAADTQYF. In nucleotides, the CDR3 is TGTGCCAGCAGCTTAGAGCTGCTAGCGGGAGCAGCAGATACGCAGTATTTT.

This chain's CDR3 is CASSQVRGELFF. CDR3 in DNA: TGCGCCAGCAGCCAAGTCCGCGGGGAGCTGTTTTTT. The chain combines TRBV4-1 with TRBJ2-2; no reliable D call. V lost 1 base and J 7 bases, leaving 4 bases between the germline ends. This CDR3 has 12 residues. The germline gives CDR1 MGHRA, CDR2 YSYEKL.

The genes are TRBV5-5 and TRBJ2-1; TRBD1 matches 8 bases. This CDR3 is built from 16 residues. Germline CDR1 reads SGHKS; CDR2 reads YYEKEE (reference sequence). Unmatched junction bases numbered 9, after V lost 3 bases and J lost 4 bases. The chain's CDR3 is CASSSRPGQDYNEQFF. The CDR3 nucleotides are TGTGCCAGCAGCTCGAGACCGGGACAGGATTACAATGAGCAGTTCTTC.

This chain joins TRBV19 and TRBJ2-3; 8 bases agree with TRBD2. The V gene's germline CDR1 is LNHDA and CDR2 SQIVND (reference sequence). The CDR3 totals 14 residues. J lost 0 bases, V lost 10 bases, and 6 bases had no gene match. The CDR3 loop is CATERGTSTDTQYF. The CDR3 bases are TGTGCCACCGAGCGGGGGACTAGCACAGATACGCAGTATTTT. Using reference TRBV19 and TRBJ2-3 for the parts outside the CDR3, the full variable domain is DGGITQSPKYLFRKEGQNVTLSCEQNLNHDAMYWYRQDPGQGLRLIYYSQIVNDFQKGDIAEGYSVSREKKESFPLTVTSAQKNPTAFYLCATERGTSTDTQYFGPGTRLTVL.

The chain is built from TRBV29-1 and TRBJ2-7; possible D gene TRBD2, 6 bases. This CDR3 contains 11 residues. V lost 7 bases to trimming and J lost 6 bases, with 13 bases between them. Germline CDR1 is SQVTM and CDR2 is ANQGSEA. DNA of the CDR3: TGCAGCGCCGGGACTCCTGGCGAGCAGTACTTC. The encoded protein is CSAGTPGEQYF.

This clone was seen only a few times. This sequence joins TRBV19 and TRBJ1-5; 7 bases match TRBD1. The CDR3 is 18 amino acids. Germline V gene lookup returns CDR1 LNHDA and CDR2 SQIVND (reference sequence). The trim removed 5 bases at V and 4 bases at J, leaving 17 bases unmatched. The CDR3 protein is CASSANEGATLMNQPQHF. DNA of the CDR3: TGTGCCAGTAGTGCAAACGAGGGGGCTACCTTAATGAATCAGCCCCAGCATTTT.

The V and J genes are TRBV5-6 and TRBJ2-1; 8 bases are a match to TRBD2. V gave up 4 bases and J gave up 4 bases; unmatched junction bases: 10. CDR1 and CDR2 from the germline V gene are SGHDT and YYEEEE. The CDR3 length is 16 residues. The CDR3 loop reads CASSPPPGGLYNEQFF. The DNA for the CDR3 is TGTGCCAGCAGCCCCCCTCCGGGAGGGCTGTACAATGAGCAGTTCTTC.

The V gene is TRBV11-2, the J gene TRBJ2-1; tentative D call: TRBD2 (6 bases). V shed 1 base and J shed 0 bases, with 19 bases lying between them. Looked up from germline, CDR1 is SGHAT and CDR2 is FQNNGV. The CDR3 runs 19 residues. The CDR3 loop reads CASSLVRDSAGISYNEQFF. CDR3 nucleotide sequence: TGTGCCAGCAGCTTAGTCCGCGATTCAGCGGGCATCTCCTACAATGAGCAGTTCTTC.

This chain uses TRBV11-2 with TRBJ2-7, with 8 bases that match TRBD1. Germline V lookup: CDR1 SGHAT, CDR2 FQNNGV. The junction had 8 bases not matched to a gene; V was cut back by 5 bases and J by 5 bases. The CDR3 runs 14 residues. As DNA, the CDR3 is TGTGCCAGCAGCCGGACAGGGTTTAAGGACGAGCAGTACTTC. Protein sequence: CASSRTGFKDEQYF.

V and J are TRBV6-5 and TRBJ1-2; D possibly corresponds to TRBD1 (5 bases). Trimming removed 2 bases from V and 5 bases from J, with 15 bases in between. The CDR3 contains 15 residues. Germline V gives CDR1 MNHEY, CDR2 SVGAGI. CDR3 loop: CASSYLPGTDYGYTF. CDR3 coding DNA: TGTGCCAGCAGTTACCTGCCCGGGACTGATTATGGCTACACCTTC.

The CDR3 bases are TGTGCCACCAGTGATTTGGGGGAAGGAGGGCGAGGGCAGTTCTTC. Its translation is CATSDLGEGGRGQFF. The chain combines TRBV24-1 with TRBJ2-1; possible D gene TRBD2, 6 bases. V was shortened by 0 bases and J by 12 bases, with 17 bases between the two germline ends. In germline, CDR1 is KGHDR, CDR2 SFDVKD. The CDR3 loop spans 15 amino acids.

The CDR3 is CASSQGTITDTQYF. The CDR3 coding sequence is TGTGCCAGCTCACAAGGGACAATCACAGATACGCAGTATTTT. The chain is built from TRBV18 and TRBJ2-3; a possible D gene is TRBD1 (6 bases). In germline, CDR1 is KGHSH, CDR2 LQKENI. The CDR3 is 14 amino acids. Trimming took 4 bases from V and 2 from J, leaving 10 bases between them.

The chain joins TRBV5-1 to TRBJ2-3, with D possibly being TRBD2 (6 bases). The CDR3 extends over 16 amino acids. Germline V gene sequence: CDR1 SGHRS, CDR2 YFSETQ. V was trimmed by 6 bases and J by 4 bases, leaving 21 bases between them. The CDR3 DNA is TGCGCCAGCACACTTATAGGAGGGAGTTCATCAGATACGCAGTATTTT. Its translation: CASTLIGGSSSDTQYF.

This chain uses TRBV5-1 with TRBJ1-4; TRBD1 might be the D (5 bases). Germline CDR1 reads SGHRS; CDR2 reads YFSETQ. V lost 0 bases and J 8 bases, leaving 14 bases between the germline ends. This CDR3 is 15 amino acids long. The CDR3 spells CASSLDAGLEEKLFF. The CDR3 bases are TGCGCCAGCAGCTTGGATGCAGGGTTGGAAGAAAAACTGTTTTTT.